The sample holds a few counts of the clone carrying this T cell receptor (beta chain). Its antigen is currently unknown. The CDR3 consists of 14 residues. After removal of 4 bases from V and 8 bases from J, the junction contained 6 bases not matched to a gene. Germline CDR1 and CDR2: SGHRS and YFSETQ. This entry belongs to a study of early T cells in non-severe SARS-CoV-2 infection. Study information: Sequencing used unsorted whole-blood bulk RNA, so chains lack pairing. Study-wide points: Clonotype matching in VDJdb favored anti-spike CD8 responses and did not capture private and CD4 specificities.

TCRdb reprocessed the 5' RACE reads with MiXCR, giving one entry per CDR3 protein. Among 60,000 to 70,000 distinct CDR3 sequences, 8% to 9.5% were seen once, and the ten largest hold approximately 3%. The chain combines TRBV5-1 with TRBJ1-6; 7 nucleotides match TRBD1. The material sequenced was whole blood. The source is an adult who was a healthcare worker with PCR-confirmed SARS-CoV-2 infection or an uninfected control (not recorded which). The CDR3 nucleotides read TGCGCCAGCAGCGCTGGGACAGTTGATTCACCCCTCCACTTT. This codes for CASSAGTVDSPLHF.